The 4 T cell receptor beta chains below were found in one sample sequenced in a study of chemoradiotherapy in HPV16-positive cancers. Sequencing was performed with immunoSEQ multiplex PCR; in TCRdb, only in-frame clones are kept and a portion is missing. The data hold about 7,900 clones, with 60% to 80% observed a single time. This material was obtained from a patient who underwent chemoradiotherapy. All receptors come from a human donor with HPV-associated anogenital cancer.

The chain carries TRBV28 and TRBJ2-3; D uncertain. CDR1 and CDR2 from the germline V gene are MDHEN and SYDVKM. Trimming cost V 8 bases and J 6 bases, with 9 bases left between them. The CDR3 has 11 amino acids. CDR3 sequence: CASGEVDTQYF. CDR3 coding DNA: TGTGCCAGCGGCGAGGTTGATACGCAGTATTTT.

The V and J genes are TRBV27 and TRBJ2-3; 10 positions agree with TRBD2. V dropped 5 bases and J dropped 0; count of bases not matched to a gene: 14. The CDR3 length is 19 residues. Germline V gene lookup returns CDR1 MNHEY and CDR2 SMNVEV (reference sequence). CDR3 bases: TGTGCCAGCAGTCAGAGCCCTAGCGGGAGTTTTACTAGCACAGATACGCAGTATTTT. It yields the protein CASSQSPSGSFTSTDTQYF.

The chain joins TRBV19 to TRBJ2-7, with D uncertain. Germline CDR1 LNHDA, CDR2 SQIVND (reference sequence). This CDR3 region has 13 residues. Trimming left V 3 bases short and J 6 bases short, with 12 bases between. In nucleotides, the CDR3 is TGTGCCAGTAGTATTGCTACTTCCGCCGAGCAGTACTTC. As protein: CASSIATSAEQYF.

The chain has TRBV28 and TRBJ2-1, with unresolved D. The CDR3 extends over 14 amino acids. Germline V CDR1 and CDR2: MDHEN, SYDVKM. Trimming cost V 10 bases and J 1 base, with 14 bases left between them. CDR3 bases: TGTGCCACAGAAAGGAGTGGGTCCTACAATGAGCAGTTCTTC. It yields the protein CATERSGSYNEQFF. Using reference TRBV28 and TRBJ2-1 for the parts outside the CDR3, the full variable domain is DVKVTQSSRYLVKRTGEKVFLECVQDMDHENMFWYRQDPGLGLRLIYFSYDVKMKEKGDIPEGYSVSREKKERFSLILESASTNQTSMYLCATERSGSYNEQFFGPGTRLTVL.